Included here is one T cell receptor (beta chain) sequence, with context. This CDR3 is 16 amino acids long. Looked up from germline, CDR1 is LNHDA and CDR2 is SQIVND (reference sequence). The V and J ends lost 2 bases and 6 bases respectively, with 18 bases between them. How the authors handled the data: Researchers report that nucleated cell counts were estimated from reference gene primer amplification. Some clones are missing from TCRdb's copy, which holds only in-frame ones; the method was immunoSEQ multiplex PCR. V, J and clone size were drawn from that table, and D and trimming were deduced from the DNA. This sample has 100,000 to 150,000 clones, with around 88% found just once. The data were obtained in a study of blood T cell repertoires in COVID-19.

The V and J genes are TRBV19 and TRBJ2-3; tentatively, D is TRBD2 (5 bases). The specimen was peripheral blood. The origin of this receptor is a man aged 60-69 years with COVID-19, enrolled during active disease. The CDR3 sequence: CASSISAATAWDTQYF. The DNA for the CDR3 is TGTGCCAGTAGTATATCAGCGGCTACGGCATGGGATACGCAGTATTTT.